Below, one TCR beta chain is given with its context. Which antigen it targets is not known. The sample holds no much larger clone one base away, and base qualities are not on file. Genomic DNA was isolated from the sorted cells so that the TCRbeta CDR3 region could be sequenced. TCRbeta CDR3 regions were sequenced using the immunoSEQ Assay. TCRdb provides this immuneACCESS table in a form limited to in-frame rearrangements. Some clones are lacking; in checked studies, under half of them reflect an unresolved V gene, and why the rest are absent is not known. The sample has roughly 20,000 clones on record, under 85% of them singletons. Around 18% of the sample belongs to the ten largest clones. Patients with a history of autoimmune disease or receiving systemic immunosuppression were excluded from the trial. Peripheral blood for TCR sequencing was collected from all dose cohorts at baseline, on cycle 4 day 1, and on cycle 7 day 1. Samples came from an open-label, multicenter, first-in-human phase I dose-escalation trial of ivuxolimab. Adults with locally advanced or metastatic melanoma, renal cell, hepatocellular, or head and neck squamous cell carcinoma were enrolled in the trial. CD4+ and CD8+ T cells were sorted separately from peripheral blood before TCR sequencing.

The germline ends are 11 bases apart after V is trimmed by 4 bases and J by 10 bases. The CDR3 holds 12 amino acids from the cysteine to the phenylalanine. Only the CDR3 region is kept as DNA, spanning 36 bases read in frame from base 1. CDR1 SGHRS and CDR2 YFSETQ are derived from the germline V gene. This sample was included in a study of OX40 agonist ivuxolimab in advanced cancers. Broadly, across the study: Ivuxolimab, which targeted the costimulatory receptor OX40 (CD134), was an agonistic, fully human IgG2 monoclonal antibody. Intravenous ivuxolimab was administered to patients every 2 weeks at six dose levels: 0.01, 0.1, 0.3, 1.5, 3 and 10 mg/kg. Of the approximately 54 dose-escalation patients, hepatocellular carcinoma was present in approximately 20, melanoma in some 15, renal cell carcinoma in 9 and head and neck cancer in 9. The dose-escalation cohort was 82.7% male with a mean age of roughly 60 years, ranging from about 23 to 85. Prior anti-PD-1, anti-PD-L1 or anti-CTLA-4 therapy was permitted, and about two fifths of dose-escalation patients had received checkpoint inhibitors. Three dose-escalation patients achieved partial responses, one with hepatocellular carcinoma and two with cutaneous melanoma. Peripheral TCRbeta sequencing was intended to test whether TCR sequence diversity was altered and clonal T-cell expansion was caused by ivuxolimab. The paper reports the monotherapy dose-escalation portion (N = 52 patients) of the phase I ivuxolimab trial.

Overall study outcomes, separate from this receptor: The antigen specificity of the clonally expanded peripheral T cells was not determined. Partial responders in the 0.1-3.0 mg/kg groups had among the lowest normalized peripheral clonal expansion, especially among CD8+ T cells. Low levels of normalized T-cell clonal expansion were also shown by some nonresponding patients. At doses of 0.1 to 3.0 mg/kg, clonal expansion of both CD4+ and CD8+ blood T cells was observed from baseline to week 6. After ivuxolimab, more expanded clones were found on average in CD8+ T cells than in CD4+ T cells.

This TCR came from an adult with an advanced solid tumor such as melanoma, head and neck, liver or kidney cancer. The chain was built from TRBV5-1 and TRBJ2-2; confidence is insufficient to name the D gene. Here the sequenced sample was CD4+ or CD8+ T cells sorted from blood, taken in a trial of the OX40 agonist ivuxolimab. The DNA is as follows: TGCGCCAGCAGCACCGGCCTGGAGGAGCTGTTTTTT. Protein translation: CASSTGLEELFF.